This TCR beta chain comes out of a study of metastatic and nonmetastatic thyroid tumors. About the study: The authors compared repertoires across blood and tumor or nodule tissue from malignant and benign thyroid patients. Overall study findings and caveats: The study reportedly found significantly higher TCR beta diversity in malignant thyroid tumors than benign nodules, in blood and tumor.

This clone has only a few counts. The antigen is unknown. Original methodology: The distant-metastasis classifier for papillary thyroid cancer was built from CDR3 differences across clinicopathological groups. TCRdb re-analyzed the PCR reads through MiXCR. Here the V and J calls rest on TCRdb's processing, not on the authors' analysis. The repertoire consists of tens of thousands of clones, with 33% occurring once and the leading ten covering about 16%. Before thyroid surgery, none of the patients had received any treatment. The CDR3 covers 13 residues. V was cut by 6 bases and J by 8 bases, with 16 bases left in between.

Sequenced input: tumor tissue. This chain uses TRBV12-3 or TRBV12-4 with TRBJ1-2; TRBD1 is a possible D gene (5 bases). This receptor was identified in a female donor with papillary thyroid cancer or a benign thyroid nodule (not recorded which). Some clones in this sample may be carry-over from other donors' samples. CDR3 coding DNA: TGTGCCAGCAGATCGGGGCTCGCAGAGGGCTACACCTTC. Amino acids: CASRSGLAEGYTF.